The 25 T cell receptor beta chains reported below all come from one sample, sequenced in a study of control samples from healthy donors and cancer patients. Sequencing was performed with immunoSEQ multiplex PCR; in TCRdb, only in-frame clones are kept and a portion is missing. The sample contains roughly 54,000 clones, 95% to 96% of which appear only once. The source material was blood. Receptor source: a woman in her 30s in good health.

The rearrangement uses TRBV7-9 and TRBJ2-3; D perhaps matches TRBD1 (5 bases). Germline assignment: CDR1 SEHNR and CDR2 FQNEAQ (reference sequence). V lost 1 base and J 0 bases, leaving 17 bases between the germline ends. The CDR3 totals 18 residues. CDR3 nucleotides: TGTGCCAGCAGCTTAGAGGGGCCGGCGGAAACTAGCACAGATACGCAGTATTTT. Translation: CASSLEGPAETSTDTQYF.

The rearrangement joins TRBV27 to TRBJ1-5; 8 nucleotides align to TRBD1. This CDR3 comprises 15 residues. Trimming took 2 bases from V and 0 from J; bases not matched to a gene: 0. Germline CDR1 and CDR2: MNHEY and SMNVEV (reference sequence). This chain's CDR3 is CASSLDRGSNQPQHF. CDR3 nucleotide sequence: TGTGCCAGCAGTTTAGACAGGGGTAGCAATCAGCCCCAGCATTTT.

This chain links TRBV5-1 with TRBJ2-7; 8 positions match TRBD2. V trimming: 4 bases; J trimming: 3 bases; junction bases outside the gene matches: 6. Germline loops: CDR1 SGHRS, CDR2 YFSETQ. This CDR3 region has 14 residues. The CDR3 loop reads CASSAPGGFYEQYF. The CDR3 bases are TGCGCCAGCAGCGCACCGGGGGGGTTCTACGAGCAGTACTTC. Filled out from reference TRBV5-1 and TRBJ2-7, the complete variable domain reads KAGVTQTPRYLIKTRGQQVTLSCSPISGHRSVSWYQQTPGQGLQFLFEYFSETQRNKGNFPGRFSGRQFSNSRSEMNVSTLELGDSALYLCASSAPGGFYEQYFGPGTRLTVT.

The CDR3 is CASSTGTGGRGGYEQYF. The CDR3 DNA is TGTGCCAGCAGTACCGGGACAGGGGGCCGCGGTGGGTACGAGCAGTACTTC. The rearrangement uses TRBV28 and TRBJ2-7, with TRBD1 identical over 12 bases. The CDR3 has 17 residues. Germline loops: CDR1 MDHEN, CDR2 SYDVKM. V lost 5 bases to trimming and J lost 4 bases; unmatched junction nucleotides: 12.

V gene TRBV12-3 or TRBV12-4 combines with J gene TRBJ1-1, with D unresolved. Between the trimmed V and J ends, which lost 1 base and 1 base, there was a span of 4 bases. The CDR3 is 13 amino acids. In nucleotides, the CDR3 is TGTGCCAGCAGTTTAGTGGGGAACACTGAAGCTTTCTTT. It yields the protein CASSLVGNTEAFF.

This clone was detected only a few times. V and J are TRBV29-1 and TRBJ2-1; D remains ambiguous. The CDR3 is made up of 13 amino acids. CDR1 and CDR2 from the germline V gene are SQVTM and ANQGSEA. Trimming took 7 bases from V and 9 from J, leaving 19 bases between them. The CDR3 DNA follows: TGCAGCGCCCGAAATGTGAGGCGGCCTGAGCAGTTCTTC. Translation gives CSARNVRRPEQFF.

This sequence joins TRBV30 and TRBJ2-7; D unclear. V was clipped by 0 bases and J by 1 base, with 4 bases between them. Germline CDR1 and CDR2: GTSNPN and SVGIG (reference sequence). The CDR3 spans 12 residues. The CDR3 nucleotides are TGTGCCTGGAGTGTTCTATCCTACGAGCAGTACTTC. This gives the protein CAWSVLSYEQYF.

The chain recombines TRBV7-8 with TRBJ2-7; no firm D call. The CDR3 loop spans 12 amino acids. Germline loops: CDR1 SGHVS, CDR2 FQNEAQ. The V end lost 5 bases, the J end lost 3 bases, and 8 bases lay between the germline ends. The CDR3 reads CASSPLGYEQYF. The CDR3 DNA reads TGTGCCAGCAGCCCACTCGGCTACGAGCAGTACTTC.

The chain uses TRBV2 and TRBJ1-3; D is possibly TRBD1 (6 bases). Trimming took off 0 bases at V and 0 bases at J, with 12 bases between the two ends. The germline V gene has CDR1 SNHLY and CDR2 FYNNEI. The CDR3 has 17 residues. In nucleotides, the CDR3 is TGTGCCAGCAGTGAAGCGCTTCGACAGGTCTCTGGAAACACCATATATTTT. Translation gives CASSEALRQVSGNTIYF.

V usage is TRBV2 and J usage is TRBJ1-1; D is perhaps TRBD1 (5 bases). V was shortened by 6 bases and J by 2 bases, with 10 bases between the two germline ends. CDR3 length: 13 amino acids. Germline CDR1 is SNHLY and CDR2 is FYNNEI. The CDR3 sequence: CASSDDSNTEAFF. The CDR3 nucleotides read TGTGCCAGCAGCGATGACAGTAACACTGAAGCTTTCTTT.

This clone was counted a few times. The rearrangement uses TRBV29-1 and TRBJ2-7; unclear D gene. Per the germline V gene, CDR1 is SQVTM and CDR2 is ANQGSEA. With 4 bases removed from V and 6 bases from J, the gap between germline ends came to 16 bases. The CDR3 covers 13 residues. The CDR3 DNA reads as TGCAGCGTTGGAAAAGGGTCCTACGTCGAGCAGTACTTC. Translation: CSVGKGSYVEQYF.

CDR3 residues: CASSLGALGGRETQYF. The CDR3 DNA is TGTGCCAGCAGCTTAGGAGCCCTGGGGGGGCGGGAGACCCAGTACTTC. V usage is TRBV11-2 and J usage is TRBJ2-5, with D possibly matching TRBD2 (7 bases). CDR3 length equals 16 residues. The ends were cut back, 1 base at V and 5 bases at J, with 17 bases in the middle. CDR1 and CDR2 from the germline V gene are SGHAT and FQNNGV.

The rearrangement joins TRBV5-1 to TRBJ1-2; 9 nucleotides align to TRBD1. V lost 3 bases to trimming and J lost 8 bases; unmatched junction nucleotides: 11. The CDR3 covers 15 residues. The germline gives CDR1 SGHRS, CDR2 YFSETQ. The CDR3 DNA sequence: TGCGCCAGCAGCTGGGGACAGGGTGTTTTGAACGGCTACACCTTC. This encodes CASSWGQGVLNGYTF.

The chain combines TRBV27 with TRBJ2-5, with D perhaps TRBD2 (5 bases). The CDR3 spans 15 residues. Germline lookup yields CDR1 MNHEY and CDR2 SMNVEV (reference sequence). V dropped 2 bases and J dropped 0 bases, with 10 bases sitting between them. Here the CDR3 reads CASSLDYLDQETQYF. In DNA, the CDR3 is TGTGCCAGCAGTTTAGACTACCTCGACCAAGAGACCCAGTACTTC.

The CDR3 sequence: CASRRQDSYEQYF. In DNA form, the CDR3 reads TGCGCCAGCAGGAGACAGGACTCCTACGAGCAGTACTTC. The rearrangement uses TRBV5-1 and TRBJ2-7; tentative D call: TRBD1 (6 bases). Per germline, CDR1 SGHRS and CDR2 YFSETQ. The CDR3 is 13 residues long. The V gene lost 5 bases and the J gene lost 0 bases, with 9 bases spanning the gap. Drawing the rest from reference TRBV5-1 and TRBJ2-7, the complete variable domain is KAGVTQTPRYLIKTRGQQVTLSCSPISGHRSVSWYQQTPGQGLQFLFEYFSETQRNKGNFPGRFSGRQFSNSRSEMNVSTLELGDSALYLCASRRQDSYEQYFGPGTRLTVT.

This chain joins TRBV27 and TRBJ2-3; D tentatively reads TRBD1 or TRBD2 (5 bases each). The length of the CDR3 is 15 residues. Germline V gene data show CDR1 as MNHEY and CDR2 as SMNVEV (reference sequence). V was clipped by 3 bases and J by 1 base, with 11 bases between them. The CDR3 reads CASSLRGVGTDTQYF. The DNA for the CDR3 is TGTGCCAGCAGTTTGAGAGGGGTGGGCACAGATACGCAGTATTTT.

The V call is TRBV6-1, the J call TRBJ2-5; weak D call: TRBD2 (6 bases). Germline CDR1 is MNHNS and CDR2 is SASEGT. Trimming stripped 0 bases from V and 5 bases from J, with 16 bases between. This CDR3 has 16 amino acids. DNA of the CDR3: TGTGCCAGCAGTGAAGCGGGATTCTCCAGCGGGGAGACCCAGTACTTC. The encoded protein is CASSEAGFSSGETQYF.

This clone is a singleton in its sample. The chain carries TRBV28 and TRBJ2-7; either TRBD1 or TRBD2 may supply D (5 bases each). This CDR3 comprises 16 residues. Deletions cut 6 bases from V and 2 bases from J, with 20 bases between. Germline CDR1 reads MDHEN; CDR2 reads SYDVKM. The CDR3 coding sequence is TGTGCCAGCAGAACAGAAGGGTGGGGGAAAACCTACGAGCAGTACTTC. Its protein is CASRTEGWGKTYEQYF.

V usage is TRBV25-1 and J usage is TRBJ2-7; D is uncertain. The CDR3 runs 14 residues. Germline V gives CDR1 MGHDK, CDR2 SYGVNS. Trimming stripped 1 base from V and 6 bases from J, with 13 bases between. CDR3 DNA sequence: TGTGCCAGCAGTGAATCGGGCGCGATTTTCGAGCAGTACTTC. It specifies CASSESGAIFEQYF.

The genes are TRBV4-1 and TRBJ2-2; D is undetermined. Trimming removed 4 bases from V and 7 bases from J, with 10 bases in between. Looked up from germline, CDR1 is MGHRA and CDR2 is YSYEKL. This CDR3 region has 13 residues. CDR3 amino acids: CASSPRALGELFF. CDR3 DNA: TGCGCCAGCAGCCCACGGGCCCTCGGGGAGCTGTTTTTT.

The table lists this clone with a count of one. This chain connects TRBV7-8 to TRBJ2-1, with D perhaps given as TRBD1 or TRBD2 (6 bases each). This CDR3 comprises 15 residues. Between the trimmed V and J ends, which lost 7 bases and 8 bases, there was a span of 21 bases. Germline V lookup: CDR1 SGHVS, CDR2 FQNEAQ. CDR3 protein: CASTRGRKQGDEQFF. Written as DNA, the CDR3 is TGTGCCAGCACTCGGGGGAGAAAACAGGGAGATGAGCAGTTCTTC.

V and J are TRBV5-1 and TRBJ2-1; 7 bases agree with TRBD2. CDR1 and CDR2 from the germline V gene are SGHRS and YFSETQ. The trim removed 2 bases at V and 5 bases at J, leaving 4 bases unmatched. The CDR3 runs to 14 residues. The CDR3 nucleotides read TGCGCCAGCAGCTTAGGGACTACGGACAATGAGCAGTTCTTC. It codes for CASSLGTTDNEQFF.

The chain links TRBV15 to TRBJ2-7, with D possibly called TRBD1 or TRBD2 (5 bases each). Germline V gives CDR1 LNHNV, CDR2 YYDKDF (reference sequence). The CDR3 is 14 residues long. V dropped 5 bases and J dropped 2 bases, with 13 bases sitting between them. The CDR3 here is CATSAPGRPYEQYF. The CDR3 DNA follows: TGTGCCACCAGCGCCCCGGGACGCCCCTACGAGCAGTACTTC. Supplemented by reference TRBV15 and TRBJ2-7, the full variable domain reads DAMVIQNPRYQVTQFGKPVTLSCSQTLNHNVMYWYQQKSSQAPKLLFHYYDKDFNNEADTPDNFQSRRPNTSFCFLDIRSPGLGDTAMYLCATSAPGRPYEQYFGPGTRLTVT.

This clone was recorded once. The chain employs TRBV19 and TRBJ2-7, with D maybe TRBD2 (6 bases). CDR1 is LNHDA, CDR2 SQIVND, per germline (reference sequence). With 1 base removed from V and 3 bases from J, the gap between germline ends came to 10 bases. This CDR3 spans 14 amino acids. For the CDR3, the DNA is TGTGCCAGTAGTATAGCGGAGGGGAGCTACGAGCAGTACTTC. This sequence encodes CASSIAEGSYEQYF.

The chain joins TRBV28 to TRBJ1-3; 7 positions match TRBD1. The V gene end was trimmed by 6 bases and the J gene end by 0 bases; junction bases not matched to a gene: 11. There are 17 residues in the CDR3. The germline gives CDR1 MDHEN, CDR2 SYDVKM. CDR3 sequence reads: CASRTLGTVHSGNTIYF. The DNA of the CDR3 is TGTGCCAGCAGAACCCTGGGGACAGTGCACTCTGGAAACACCATATATTTT.